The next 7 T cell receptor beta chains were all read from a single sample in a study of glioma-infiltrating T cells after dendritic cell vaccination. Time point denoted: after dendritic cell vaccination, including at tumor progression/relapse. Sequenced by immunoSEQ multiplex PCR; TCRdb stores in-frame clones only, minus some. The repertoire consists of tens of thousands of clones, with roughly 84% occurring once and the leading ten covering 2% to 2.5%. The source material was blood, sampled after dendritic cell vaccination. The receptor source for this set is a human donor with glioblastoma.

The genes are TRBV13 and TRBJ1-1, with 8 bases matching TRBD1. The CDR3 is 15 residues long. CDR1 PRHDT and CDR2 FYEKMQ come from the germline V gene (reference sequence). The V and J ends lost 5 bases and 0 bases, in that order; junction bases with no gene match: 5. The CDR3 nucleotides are TGTGCCAGCAGCCCGTGGACAGGGTTGAACACTGAAGCTTTCTTT. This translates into CASSPWTGLNTEAFF.

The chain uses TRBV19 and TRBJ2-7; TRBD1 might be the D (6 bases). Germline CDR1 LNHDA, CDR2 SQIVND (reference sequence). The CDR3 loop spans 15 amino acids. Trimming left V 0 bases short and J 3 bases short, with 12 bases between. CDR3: CASSIEAGDLYEQYF. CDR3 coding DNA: TGTGCCAGTAGTATAGAAGCAGGGGATCTCTACGAGCAGTACTTC.

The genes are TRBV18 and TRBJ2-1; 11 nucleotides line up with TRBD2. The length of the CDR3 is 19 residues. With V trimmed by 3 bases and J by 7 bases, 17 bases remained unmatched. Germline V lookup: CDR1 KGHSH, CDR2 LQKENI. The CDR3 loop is CASSPRIAGGPAAWNEQFF. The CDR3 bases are TGTGCCAGCTCACCGCGGATAGCGGGAGGGCCGGCGGCTTGGAATGAGCAGTTCTTC.

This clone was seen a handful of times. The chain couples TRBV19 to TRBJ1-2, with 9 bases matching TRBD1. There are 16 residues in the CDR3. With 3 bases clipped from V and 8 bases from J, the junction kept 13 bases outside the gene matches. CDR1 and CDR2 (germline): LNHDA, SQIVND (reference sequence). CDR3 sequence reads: CASSMRTGAIVMGYTF. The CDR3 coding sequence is TGTGCCAGTAGTATGCGGACAGGGGCGATTGTCATGGGCTACACCTTC.

CDR3 nucleotide sequence: TGTGCCAGCAGCCAAGAGACGGGAGCCTCCTACGAGCAGTACTTC. Translation gives CASSQETGASYEQYF. V gene TRBV14 combines with J gene TRBJ2-7; D perhaps matches TRBD2 (6 bases). The germline V and J ends were trimmed by 0 bases and 0 bases, with 9 bases remaining between them. From germline, CDR1 is SGHDN and CDR2 FVKESK. The CDR3 is 15 amino acids.

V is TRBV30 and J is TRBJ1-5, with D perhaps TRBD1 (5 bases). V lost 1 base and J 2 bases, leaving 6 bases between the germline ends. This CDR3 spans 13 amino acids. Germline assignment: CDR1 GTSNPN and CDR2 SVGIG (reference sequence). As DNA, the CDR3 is TGTGCCTGGAGTGAACAGGGCAATCAGCCCCAGCATTTT. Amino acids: CAWSEQGNQPQHF.

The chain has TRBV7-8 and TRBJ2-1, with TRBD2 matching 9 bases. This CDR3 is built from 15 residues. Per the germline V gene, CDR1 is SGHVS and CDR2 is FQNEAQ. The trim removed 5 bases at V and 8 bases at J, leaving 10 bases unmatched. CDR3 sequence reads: CASSLLAGGPHEQFF. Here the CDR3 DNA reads TGTGCCAGCAGCCTCCTGGCGGGGGGGCCGCATGAGCAGTTCTTC.